This is a list of T cell receptor beta chains from one sample in a study of blood T cell repertoires in COVID-19. Profiling relied on immunoSEQ multiplex PCR, and the TCRdb table lists in-frame clones only, not all of them. The sample lists tens of thousands of clones, around 83% seen once, with 5.3% in the top ten. Sample: peripheral blood. These receptors were taken from a man aged 50 or older with active COVID-19. Each CDR3 is given with its conserved first and last residue. D genes are given only for firm matches. Clone size is given for some rows only: seen once, a few or many times, or a class if the clone is expanded.

d_gene: .; abundance: .; j_gene: TRBJ1-1; v_gene: TRBV4-1; CDR3nt: TGCGCCAGCGGAGAGACCGGGGGCACTGAAGCTTTCTTT; CDR3aa: CASGETGGTEAFF
d_gene: .; abundance: .; j_gene: TRBJ2-7; v_gene: TRBV28; CDR3nt: TGTGCCAGCATTCAGGCCCCAGGGAACTACGAGCAGTACTTC; CDR3aa: CASIQAPGNYEQYF
d_gene: .; abundance: .; j_gene: TRBJ2-3; v_gene: TRBV29-1; CDR3nt: TGCAGCGTCGGACACCCAGGGGTCGCGCAGTATTTT; CDR3aa: CSVGHPGVAQYF
d_gene: .; abundance: .; j_gene: TRBJ2-1; v_gene: TRBV5-1; CDR3nt: TGCGCCAGCAGCGTAGGGACATCCCCTTACAATGAGCAGTTCTTC; CDR3aa: CASSVGTSPYNEQFF
d_gene: .; abundance: .; j_gene: TRBJ1-1; v_gene: TRBV7-2; CDR3nt: TGTGCCAGCAGGACGCATCAGGGGAGCCTCAACGCTGAAGCTTTCTTT; CDR3aa: CASRTHQGSLNAEAFF
d_gene: TRBD1; abundance: .; j_gene: TRBJ2-3; v_gene: TRBV27; CDR3nt: TGTGCCAGCAGCGAACACGGGACAGGGGGCATTACAGATACGCAGTATTTT; CDR3aa: CASSEHGTGGITDTQYF
d_gene: .; abundance: .; j_gene: TRBJ2-1; v_gene: TRBV4-1; CDR3nt: TGCGCCAGCAGCACTCGACTACTGGATGAGCAGTTCTTC; CDR3aa: CASSTRLLDEQFF
d_gene: .; abundance: .; j_gene: TRBJ2-3; v_gene: TRBV6-2/TRBV6-3; CDR3nt: TGTGCCAGCAGTTTAGCGGCGCGCACAGATACGCAGTATTTT; CDR3aa: CASSLAARTDTQYF
d_gene: .; abundance: .; j_gene: TRBJ2-1; v_gene: TRBV23-1; CDR3nt: TGCGCCAGCAGTCAACCGGGATGGCTCAATGAGCAGTTCTTC; CDR3aa: CASSQPGWLNEQFF
d_gene: .; abundance: .; j_gene: TRBJ1-1; v_gene: TRBV6-1; CDR3nt: TGTGCCAGCAGTGATTTGGTACGGGGAAAGACGACTGAAGCTTTCTTT; CDR3aa: CASSDLVRGKTTEAFF
d_gene: TRBD2; abundance: .; j_gene: TRBJ2-7; v_gene: TRBV11-2; CDR3nt: TGTGCCAGCAGCTTAGTGACTAGCGGGGAATCCTACGAGCAGTACTTC; CDR3aa: CASSLVTSGESYEQYF
d_gene: .; abundance: .; j_gene: TRBJ2-2; v_gene: TRBV7-9; CDR3nt: TGTGCCAGCAGCTTAGGGCGGGGCTGGAACACCGGGGAGCTGTTTTTT; CDR3aa: CASSLGRGWNTGELFF
d_gene: .; abundance: .; j_gene: TRBJ1-3; v_gene: TRBV7-9; CDR3nt: TGTGCCAGCAGCAAGGGAGAGTTAGTTGGAAACACCATATATTTT; CDR3aa: CASSKGELVGNTIYF
d_gene: .; abundance: .; j_gene: TRBJ2-2; v_gene: TRBV7-2; CDR3nt: TGTGCCAGCAGCCCCGGAGGGGGGGGTGGAACCGGGGAGCTGTTTTTT; CDR3aa: CASSPGGGGGTGELFF
d_gene: .; abundance: .; j_gene: TRBJ2-7; v_gene: TRBV5-4; CDR3nt: TGTGCCAGCAGCTTGAATGGTCTCGGGCAGTACTTC; CDR3aa: CASSLNGLGQYF
d_gene: TRBD2; abundance: .; j_gene: TRBJ2-7; v_gene: TRBV18; CDR3nt: TGTGCCAGCGCCCCAGAAGGAGCGGGAGGGTACGAGCAGTACTTC; CDR3aa: CASAPEGAGGYEQYF
d_gene: TRBD2; abundance: .; j_gene: TRBJ2-3; v_gene: TRBV18; CDR3nt: TGTGCCAGCTCACGAACGACTAGCGGGGCCGACGGCGCAGATACGCAGTATTTT; CDR3aa: CASSRTTSGADGADTQYF
d_gene: TRBD1; abundance: .; j_gene: TRBJ2-7; v_gene: TRBV11-2; CDR3nt: TGTGCCAGCAGCAGGGACAGCTACGAGCAGTACTTC; CDR3aa: CASSRDSYEQYF
d_gene: .; abundance: .; j_gene: TRBJ2-1; v_gene: TRBV5-6; CDR3nt: TGTGCCAGCAACTTTTACGGGGAGCAGTTCTTC; CDR3aa: CASNFYGEQFF
d_gene: .; abundance: .; j_gene: TRBJ1-2; v_gene: TRBV6-5; CDR3nt: TGTGCCAGCAGGAATGCGGGAGGGTCGAACTATGGCTACACCTTC; CDR3aa: CASRNAGGSNYGYTF
d_gene: .; abundance: .; j_gene: TRBJ2-2; v_gene: TRBV6-5; CDR3nt: TGTGCCAGCAGTTCCCAGGGGTTGAACACCGGGGAGCTGTTTTTT; CDR3aa: CASSSQGLNTGELFF
d_gene: .; abundance: few; j_gene: TRBJ1-2; v_gene: TRBV6-1; CDR3nt: TGTGCCAGCAGTGAAGATCCAGGTGCCCATGGCTACACCTTC; CDR3aa: CASSEDPGAHGYTF
d_gene: TRBD1; abundance: few; j_gene: TRBJ1-2; v_gene: TRBV28; CDR3nt: TGTGCCAGCAGTTTGGGACAGACTCTTTATGGCTACACCTTC; CDR3aa: CASSLGQTLYGYTF
d_gene: .; abundance: .; j_gene: TRBJ1-6; v_gene: TRBV20-1; CDR3nt: TGCAGTGCTAGACTAACTTCGGCCCTCCACTTT; CDR3aa: CSARLTSALHF
d_gene: .; abundance: few; j_gene: TRBJ2-7; v_gene: TRBV28; CDR3nt: TGTGCCAGCACTTACGCGATAGGGGGCTACGAGCAGTACTTC; CDR3aa: CASTYAIGGYEQYF
d_gene: .; abundance: .; j_gene: TRBJ1-4; v_gene: TRBV11-1; CDR3nt: TGTGCCAGCAGCTTAGCGGCCGGAGGAGGTGAAAAACTGTTTTTT; CDR3aa: CASSLAAGGGEKLFF
d_gene: .; abundance: .; j_gene: TRBJ1-6; v_gene: TRBV25-1; CDR3nt: TGTGCCAGCAGTGGGCGGACTGGAGGGAATTCACCCCTCCACTTT; CDR3aa: CASSGRTGGNSPLHF
d_gene: .; abundance: .; j_gene: TRBJ2-7; v_gene: TRBV28; CDR3nt: TGTGCCAGCAGACTGTGGACAGCCCAGTCCCGCTACGAGCAGTACTTC; CDR3aa: CASRLWTAQSRYEQYF
d_gene: TRBD1; abundance: .; j_gene: TRBJ2-6; v_gene: TRBV6-1; CDR3nt: TGTGCCAGCAGTGAGGACAGGGCTGGGGCCAACGTCCTGACTTTC; CDR3aa: CASSEDRAGANVLTF